This T cell receptor beta chain was recovered during a study of shared T cell receptors in the human thymus. Produced via immunoSEQ multiplex PCR; TCRdb's table is partial and in-frame only. The sample yields hundreds of thousands of clones, more than 75% seen once. Looked up from germline, CDR1 is SGHDT and CDR2 is YYEEEE. The CDR3 is 13 amino acids. The germline V and J ends were trimmed by 2 bases and 2 bases, with 8 bases remaining between them. The data were also submitted as part of a second study, on human thymus T cells. Turning to that study: The sample donors, healthy Finnish infants, were having corrective surgery for congenital heart defects. Thymus specimens were resections from corrective heart surgery. Usage of V and J genes appeared biased in thymic and blood repertoires. As related research reported, thymic repertoires overlapped highly among unrelated individuals.

This clonotype originated in a boy under three years old with a congenital heart defect. The chain uses TRBV5-6 and TRBJ2-7; D is perhaps TRBD1 (5 bases). Sequenced: thymocytes. The CDR3 protein is CASSFGRAYEQYF. For the CDR3, the DNA is TGTGCCAGCAGCTTCGGCAGGGCCTACGAGCAGTACTTC.